The clone carrying this T cell receptor beta chain was observed a handful of times. The data stem from a study of T cells after yellow fever vaccination. The TCR cDNA carried a universal primer site and UMIs from 5'RACE template switching. TCRdb re-called the 5' RACE reads with MiXCR, one entry per CDR3 protein. The data show more than 75,000 distinct CDR3 sequences, 8.9% seen once. Trimming took 6 bases from V and 6 from J, leaving 18 bases between them. The length of the CDR3 is 14 residues. Study observations and caveats: Most clones from primary vaccination resurfaced after the booster (around 95% CD4, 88% CD8). Only a minor proportion of clonotypes was detected across both CD4 and CD8 compartments.

This sequence joins TRBV12-3 or TRBV12-4 and TRBJ2-7, with a tentative D call TRBD2 (6 bases). The starting material was CD8+ T cells not binding an NS4B(214-222) dextramer, sorted from PBMCs, obtained less than 16 days after the first yellow fever vaccination. The TCR was taken from a young man who received the YFV17D yellow fever vaccine. CDR3 sequence (DNA): TGTGCCAGCAGAACCGGGACCGGGAGTTTCGAGCAGTACTTC. Its translation: CASRTGTGSFEQYF.